One sample yielded the 22 T cell receptor beta chains listed below, sequenced in a study of CD8+CD57+ T cells in acquired aplastic anemia. Whoever was chosen for sequencing had shown CD8+CD57+ cell expansion by flow cytometry. Genomic DNA acted as the template from which TCR beta VDJ combination and CDR3 sequence profiling were carried out. Via MiXCR, TCRdb re-called the reads, giving one row per CDR3 protein. This repertoire shows 110,000 or so distinct CDR3 sequences, approximately 61% found once; its top ten account for 25% to 30%. Sequencing was carried out using sorted CD4+, CD8+, or CD8+CD57+ T cells (not recorded which) from PBMCs. These receptors were obtained from a human donor with aplastic anemia.

The chain is built from TRBV15 and TRBJ1-2; possibly TRBD1 for D (6 bases). Germline lookup yields CDR1 LNHNV and CDR2 YYDKDF (reference sequence). This CDR3 spans 13 amino acids. With 0 bases removed from V and 6 bases from J, the gap between germline ends came to 8 bases. CDR3 region: CATSRDRGDGYTF. DNA of the CDR3: TGTGCCACCAGCAGAGACAGGGGAGATGGCTACACCTTC.

With respect to this clonotype: Possible read error: a much larger clone is one base away. The V and J genes are TRBV9 and TRBJ2-3, with a weak D call TRBD2 (5 bases). CDR1 is SGDLS and CDR2 is YYNGEE in the germline V gene. This CDR3 contains 14 residues. Deletions cut 3 bases from V and 6 bases from J, with 14 bases between. CDR3 residues: CASSETIFGDTQYF. The CDR3 region has the DNA TGTGCCAGCAGCGAGACTATCTTCGGGGATACGCAGTATTTT.

The chain combines TRBV6-2 or TRBV6-3 with TRBJ1-2; no definite D call. V was pared by 5 bases and J by 1 base, with 8 bases between. This CDR3 is built from 13 residues. Germline V gene data show CDR1 as MNHEY and CDR2 as SVGEGT. DNA for the CDR3: TGTGCCAGCAGTATCGTCATTAACTATGGCTACACCTTC. Translating it yields CASSIVINYGYTF.

The chain combines TRBV3-1 with TRBJ1-2; no definite D call. The CDR3 has 13 residues. Germline values: CDR1 LGHDT, CDR2 YNNKEL (reference sequence). V lost 0 bases, J lost 4 bases, and 6 bases lay in between. The CDR3 region has the DNA TGTGCCAGCAGCCAAGAAGGACTCTATGGCTACACCTTC. Its translation is CASSQEGLYGYTF.

V is TRBV7-2 and J is TRBJ1-6; unclear D gene. Trimming took 5 bases from V and 10 from J, leaving 12 bases between them. Germline values: CDR1 SGHTA, CDR2 FQGNSA. There are 13 residues in the CDR3. The CDR3 bases are TGTGCCAGCAGCCCTCGGACGGGATCACCCCTCCACTTT. Its protein product is CASSPRTGSPLHF.

This clonotype has just a few counts. The chain uses TRBV24-1 and TRBJ2-7; possibly TRBD2 for D (6 bases). Germline values: CDR1 KGHDR, CDR2 SFDVKD. V gave up 6 bases and J gave up 4 bases, with 12 bases separating them. This CDR3 has 13 amino acids. CDR3 in DNA: TGTGCCACCAGTCTCGGGGGAAAATACGAGCAGTACTTC. It yields the protein CATSLGGKYEQYF.

The gene calls are TRBV24-1 and TRBJ1-6; a weak D match, TRBD1 (5 bases). CDR3 length: 16 residues. With 9 bases removed from V and 14 bases from J, the gap between germline ends came to 28 bases. Germline values: CDR1 KGHDR, CDR2 SFDVKD. The CDR3 DNA sequence: TGTGCCACCGGGGGTCTCGGACGGATGGAACCCCCCACCCTCCACTTT. It encodes CATGGLGRMEPPTLHF.

The chain couples TRBV7-9 to TRBJ2-2, with no clear D. Germline V gene sequence: CDR1 SEHNR, CDR2 FQNEAQ (reference sequence). V lost 5 bases, J lost 4 bases, and 8 bases lay in between. The CDR3 extends over 13 amino acids. This CDR3 is CASSPDGTGELFF. The CDR3 DNA sequence: TGTGCCAGCAGCCCAGATGGCACCGGGGAGCTGTTTTTT. The variable domain in full, with the rest retrieved from reference TRBV7-9 and TRBJ2-2, is DTGVSQNPRHKITKRGQNVTFRCDPISEHNRLYWYRQTLGQGPEFLTYFQNEAQLEKSRLLSDRFSAERPKGSFSTLEIQRTEQGDSAMYLCASSPDGTGELFFGEGSRLTVL.

The chain joins TRBV9 to TRBJ2-1, with D uncertain. The germline gives CDR1 SGDLS, CDR2 YYNGEE. The V gene lost 0 bases and the J gene lost 4 bases, with 11 bases spanning the gap. The CDR3 is 15 residues long. Here the CDR3 reads CASSVVARSYNEQFF. The CDR3 nucleotides read TGTGCCAGCAGCGTAGTAGCCAGATCATACAATGAGCAGTTCTTC. Full variable domain (rest looked up from reference TRBV9 and TRBJ2-1): DSGVTQTPKHLITATGQRVTLRCSPRSGDLSVYWYQQSLDQGLQFLIQYYNGEERAKGNILERFSAQQFPDLHSELNLSSLELGDSALYFCASSVVARSYNEQFFGPGTRLTVL.

This clonotype appeared a single time. The chain combines TRBV20-1 with TRBJ1-1, with TRBD1 as a possible D gene (6 bases). Trimming took off 3 bases at V and 0 bases at J, with 17 bases between the two ends. The germline gives CDR1 DFQATT, CDR2 SNEGSKA (reference sequence). The CDR3 consists of 16 residues. Here the CDR3 reads CSASGEDSKLNTEAFF. The CDR3 region has the DNA TGCAGTGCTAGCGGGGAGGACAGCAAACTGAACACTGAAGCTTTCTTT.

This clonotype has a count of ten or more. The V gene is TRBV7-9, the J gene TRBJ1-1; D perhaps matches TRBD1 (5 bases). Trimming removed 1 base from V and 8 bases from J, with 8 bases in between. The CDR3 totals 12 residues. Germline V lookup: CDR1 SEHNR, CDR2 FQNEAQ (reference sequence). The CDR3 is CASSLGQLEAFF. The DNA for the CDR3 is TGTGCCAGCAGCTTAGGACAGCTAGAAGCTTTCTTT.

The CDR3 spells CASSHRPQGGEQYF. The CDR3 DNA sequence: TGTGCCAGCAGTCACCGGCCCCAGGGGGGCGAGCAGTACTTC. The V call is TRBV6-5, the J call TRBJ2-7; possible D gene TRBD1, 7 bases. The CDR3 has 14 residues. Germline-derived CDR1 and CDR2 are MNHEY and SVGAGI. The ends were cut back, 5 bases at V and 6 bases at J, with 17 bases in the middle.

The CDR3 sequence: CASTRTDRIEETQYF. The CDR3 coding sequence is TGTGCCAGTACCCGAACCGACAGGATTGAAGAGACCCAGTACTTC. The gene calls are TRBV19 and TRBJ2-5; possible D gene TRBD1, 6 bases. Per germline, CDR1 LNHDA and CDR2 SQIVND (reference sequence). The CDR3 length is 15 residues. V lost 7 bases to trimming and J lost 3 bases, with 18 bases between them.

In the case of this clonotype: One end of the junction varies from germline; a read error may be responsible. The rearrangement links TRBV7-7 to TRBJ2-7, with D possibly TRBD2 on 5 matching bases. The CDR3 spans 13 residues. CDR1 is SSHAT and CDR2 is FNYEAQ in the germline V gene (reference sequence). The CDR3 DNA follows: TGTGCTAGCAGCTTAGCTCTCGACGAGGGTTCGTACTTC. This encodes CASSLALDEGSYF. The whole variable domain, remainder taken from reference TRBV7-7 and TRBJ2-7, is GAGVSQSPRYKVTKRGQDVTLRCDPISSHATLYWYQQALGQGPEFLTYFNYEAQPDKSGLPSDRFSAERPEGSISTLTIQRTEQRDSAMYRCASSLALDEGSYFGPGTRLTVT.

This rearrangement joins TRBV29-1 to TRBJ1-1, with 12 bases lining up with TRBD1. Germline V gives CDR1 SQVTM, CDR2 ANQGSEA. This CDR3 region has 13 residues. The V and J ends lost 6 bases and 6 bases, in that order; junction bases with no gene match: 5. CDR3 amino acids: CSVAGQGAPEAFF. The CDR3 coding sequence is TGCAGCGTGGCGGGACAGGGGGCACCTGAAGCTTTCTTT.

Only one count was recorded for this clonotype. Given a much more abundant clone one base away, this may be a read error. V and J are TRBV7-3 and TRBJ2-2, with unresolved D. The CDR3 sequence is 14 residues long. Germline CDR1 is SGHTA and CDR2 is FQGTGA. The DNA of the CDR3 is TGTGCCGGCAGCTTAAAATCCCCCTTCGCGGAGCTGTTTTTT. This encodes CAGSLKSPFAELFF.

This sequence joins TRBV19 and TRBJ1-1, with D hard to call. Germline values: CDR1 LNHDA, CDR2 SQIVND (reference sequence). The ends were cut back, 3 bases at V and 11 bases at J, with 16 bases in the middle. CDR3 size: 13 residues. The CDR3 DNA reads TGTGCCAGTAGTATGGTGTCGGGGAGAGAGGCTTTCTTT. Its protein is CASSMVSGREAFF.

In its sample, this clonotype was seen many times. The V and J genes are TRBV29-1 and TRBJ2-7; TRBD2 might be the D (6 bases). The CDR3 loop spans 12 amino acids. Germline V gene lookup returns CDR1 SQVTM and CDR2 ANQGSEA. V was pared by 7 bases and J by 2 bases, with 12 bases between. The CDR3 DNA reads as TGCAGCGCCTGGGGGGATACCTACGAGCAGTACTTC. Protein product: CSAWGDTYEQYF.

In this sample, this clonotype is medium-sized. The J gene is TRBJ1-6, the V gene TRBV24-1; 7 bases agree with TRBD1. The CDR3 contains 14 residues. Germline V CDR1 and CDR2: KGHDR, SFDVKD. V was pared by 7 bases and J by 7 bases, with 6 bases of the junction left unmatched. The CDR3 loop is CATRSGTANSPLHF. CDR3 bases: TGTGCCACCAGATCCGGGACAGCGAATTCACCCCTCCACTTT.

The chain carries TRBV6-1 and TRBJ1-5; unclear D gene. This CDR3 comprises 10 residues. Germline lookup yields CDR1 MNHNS and CDR2 SASEGT. CDR3 residues: CAEGHQPQHF. The DNA for the CDR3 is TGTGCAGAAGGGCATCAGCCCCAGCATTTT.

This clonotype was recorded at least ten times. The V and J genes are TRBV9 and TRBJ1-2; D gene uncertain. The CDR3 has 12 amino acids. The ends were cut back, 4 bases at V and 3 bases at J, with 7 bases in the middle. The germline gives CDR1 SGDLS, CDR2 YYNGEE. The CDR3 region is CASSYRDYGYTF. The CDR3 DNA reads TGTGCCAGCAGCTACCGGGACTATGGCTACACCTTC.

V gene TRBV15 combines with J gene TRBJ2-7, with 9 bases lining up with TRBD1. V gave up 0 bases and J gave up 4 bases; unmatched junction bases: 1. CDR1 and CDR2 (germline): LNHNV, YYDKDF (reference sequence). This CDR3 is 14 amino acids long. The CDR3 here is CATSREGTGYEQYF. The CDR3, as DNA: TGTGCCACCAGCAGAGAAGGGACAGGGTACGAGCAGTACTTC.